Each of the 32 T cell receptor beta chains below was sequenced from the same sample in a study of blood T cell repertoires in COVID-19. Measured with immunoSEQ multiplex PCR; TCRdb has only the in-frame clones, and not every one. The profile shows roughly 200,000 clones, more than 75% of them singletons. Specimen: peripheral blood. The receptors shown here come from a person aged 70 to 80 with COVID-19, enrolled during active disease.

J is TRBJ1-1 and V is TRBV7-2, with D perhaps matching TRBD1 (5 bases). The CDR3 contains 14 residues. The ends were cut back, 2 bases at V and 1 base at J, with 8 bases in the middle. Germline-derived CDR1 and CDR2 are SGHTA and FQGNSA. The CDR3 bases are TGTGCCAGCAGCTTACAGACAGCGAACACTGAAGCTTTCTTT. Amino acid sequence: CASSLQTANTEAFF. The entire variable domain, with the rest obtained from reference TRBV7-2 and TRBJ1-1, is as follows: GAGVSQSPSNKVTEKGKDVELRCDPISGHTALYWYRQSLGQGLEFLIYFQGNSAPDKSGLPSDRFSAERTGGSVSTLTIQRTQQEDSAVYLCASSLQTANTEAFFGQGTRLTVV.

V gene TRBV12-3 or TRBV12-4 combines with J gene TRBJ2-7, with D unresolved. This CDR3 spans 12 amino acids. Trimming cost V 3 bases and J 9 bases, with 12 bases left between them. The CDR3 sequence: CASSLNGLMQYF. As DNA, the CDR3 is TGTGCCAGCAGTTTGAATGGGCTGATGCAGTACTTC.

The chain has TRBV7-8 and TRBJ2-3, with 9 nucleotides matching TRBD2. In germline, CDR1 is SGHVS, CDR2 FQNEAQ. This CDR3 contains 16 residues. V was clipped by 6 bases and J by 4 bases; unmatched bases: 11. The CDR3 protein is CASRQVGGGAADTQYF. In DNA, the CDR3 is TGTGCCAGCAGGCAGGTTGGCGGGGGGGCCGCAGATACGCAGTATTTT.

The chain employs TRBV6-5 and TRBJ2-7, with 9 nucleotides matching TRBD2. Per germline, CDR1 MNHEY and CDR2 SVGAGI. J was trimmed by 0 bases and V by 2 bases; bases with no gene match: 2. There are 15 residues in the CDR3. CDR3 region: CASSYAGGSSYEQYF. For the CDR3, the DNA is TGTGCCAGCAGTTACGCGGGAGGGAGCTCCTACGAGCAGTACTTC.

The chain links TRBV14 to TRBJ1-2; 8 bases are shared with TRBD1. Germline CDR1 is SGHDN and CDR2 is FVKESK. CDR3 size: 15 residues. The V segment lost 0 bases and the J segment 6 bases; nucleotides outside the gene matches: 6. The DNA for the CDR3 is TGTGCCAGCAGCCAAGAATCCAGGGGGCTCGATGGCTACACCTTC. The encoded protein is CASSQESRGLDGYTF. The full variable domain, in which reference TRBV14 and TRBJ1-2 provide the parts outside the CDR3, is EAGVTQFPSHSVIEKGQTVTLRCDPISGHDNLYWYRRVMGKEIKFLLHFVKESKQDESGMPNNRFLAERTGGTYSTLKVQPAELEDSGVYFCASSQESRGLDGYTFGSGTRLTVV.

This chain links TRBV24-1 with TRBJ2-3; TRBD2 matches at 8 bases. V was clipped by 8 bases and J by 5 bases; unmatched bases: 14. CDR3 size: 16 residues. Germline CDR1 reads KGHDR; CDR2 reads SFDVKD. CDR3 sequence reads: CATTPGRGVGVDTQYF. The DNA of the CDR3 is TGTGCCACCACCCCCGGGCGGGGGGTCGGGGTAGATACGCAGTATTTT.

In this sample, this clone turned up a few times. The chain couples TRBV7-9 to TRBJ2-7; tentatively, D is TRBD1 (5 bases). Germline V gene lookup returns CDR1 SEHNR and CDR2 FQNEAQ (reference sequence). The CDR3 is 15 amino acids. Deletions cut 1 base from V and 9 bases from J, with 19 bases between. This CDR3 is CASSLGQGLPNAQYF. The CDR3 DNA follows: TGTGCCAGCAGCTTAGGCCAGGGCTTGCCCAACGCGCAGTACTTC.

This chain joins TRBV5-8 and TRBJ2-7; weak D call: TRBD2 (6 bases). Germline V gene lookup returns CDR1 SGHTS and CDR2 YDEGEE. Trimming removed 2 bases from V and 3 bases from J, with 12 bases in between. The CDR3 totals 14 residues. CDR3 amino acids: CASSFGGFIYEQYF. DNA of the CDR3: TGTGCCAGCAGCTTCGGGGGTTTTATCTACGAGCAGTACTTC.

This clone was seen a few times. DNA of the CDR3: TGTGCCATCAGTGAGACAGGGGATGGGAACGAGCAGTACTTC. It yields the protein CAISETGDGNEQYF. The chain couples TRBV10-3 to TRBJ2-7; 7 bases are shared with TRBD1. The CDR3 runs to 14 residues. Per the germline V gene, CDR1 is ENHRY and CDR2 is SYGVKD. J gave up 5 bases and V 2 bases, and 6 bases lay outside the gene matches.

The chain recombines TRBV5-1 with TRBJ2-4, with D perhaps matching TRBD2 (7 bases). This CDR3 is 14 amino acids long. V was trimmed by 1 base and J by 8 bases, leaving 13 bases between them. Per germline, CDR1 SGHRS and CDR2 YFSETQ. This chain's CDR3 is CASSLSGGPDIQYF. The CDR3 nucleotides read TGCGCCAGCAGCTTGTCCGGGGGGCCGGACATTCAGTACTTC.

This clone turned up a few times. The chain employs TRBV2 and TRBJ2-7, with 15 positions matching TRBD2. This CDR3 contains 15 residues. Trimming removed 6 bases from V and 11 bases from J; junction bases left unmatched: 11. The germline V gene has CDR1 SNHLY and CDR2 FYNNEI. CDR3 sequence (DNA): TGTGCCAGCAGGTGGACTAGCGGGGGGGCTGGACATAAGTACTTC. Translation: CASRWTSGGAGHKYF.

The chain carries TRBV29-1 and TRBJ1-1; D is uncertain. The germline V and J ends were trimmed by 6 bases and 0 bases, with 14 bases remaining between them. CDR1 SQVTM and CDR2 ANQGSEA come from the germline V gene. The CDR3 is made up of 14 amino acids. CDR3 DNA sequence: TGCAGCGTCTCTAGAGCGGGGATGAACACTGAAGCTTTCTTT. It codes for CSVSRAGMNTEAFF.

V and J are TRBV10-3 and TRBJ2-1, with D unresolved. The CDR3 totals 13 residues. V lost 2 bases, J lost 8 bases, and 10 bases lay in between. The germline V gene encodes CDR1 ENHRY and CDR2 SYGVKD. The CDR3 is CAISERGVDEQFF. CDR3 DNA sequence: TGTGCCATCAGTGAGCGAGGTGTGGATGAGCAGTTCTTC.

The chain links TRBV6-5 to TRBJ1-1; D remains unclear. V shed 1 base and J shed 0 bases, with 3 bases lying between them. Germline CDR1 and CDR2: MNHEY and SVGAGI. The CDR3 loop spans 13 amino acids. The CDR3 here is CASSYFMNTEAFF. Written as DNA, the CDR3 is TGTGCCAGCAGTTACTTCATGAACACTGAAGCTTTCTTT.

This rearrangement joins TRBV6-5 to TRBJ1-1; D ambiguous. The CDR3 length is 15 residues. Trimming took 6 bases from V and 4 from J, leaving 18 bases between them. Germline values: CDR1 MNHEY, CDR2 SVGAGI. The CDR3 here is CASSRTPWASTEAFF. The CDR3 nucleotides read TGTGCCAGCAGCCGTACACCTTGGGCGAGCACTGAAGCTTTCTTT.

The chain joins TRBV2 to TRBJ2-1; TRBD2 aligns across 8 bases. V lost 7 bases, J lost 0 bases, and 17 bases stayed unmatched. The CDR3 loop spans 19 amino acids. Looked up from germline, CDR1 is SNHLY and CDR2 is FYNNEI. As DNA, the CDR3 is TGTGCCAGCAATGGTGGTGGCGGCGGGAGGCTTAGCTCCTACAATGAGCAGTTCTTC. Translating gives CASNGGGGGRLSSYNEQFF.

This clone was seen a single time. The chain employs TRBV28 and TRBJ2-1, with TRBD2 identical over 13 bases. V dropped 3 bases and J dropped 8; count of bases not matched to a gene: 13. Germline CDR1 and CDR2: MDHEN and SYDVKM. This CDR3 has 18 amino acids. CDR3 coding DNA: TGTGCCAGCAGTTTCGCAGGGCGACTAGCGGGAGGCTTGGATGAGCAGTTCTTC. Protein product: CASSFAGRLAGGLDEQFF.

V gene TRBV6-2 or TRBV6-3 combines with J gene TRBJ2-4, with a possible D match to TRBD2 (5 bases). The CDR3 has 15 amino acids. The V gene lost 0 bases and the J gene lost 6 bases, with 12 bases spanning the gap. CDR1 and CDR2 (germline): MNHEY, SVGEGT. CDR3 DNA: TGTGCCAGCAGTTACTCAGGCGGGCGTGCAAACATTCAGTACTTC. It translates to CASSYSGGRANIQYF.

This chain links TRBV19 with TRBJ1-2, with unresolved D. V was trimmed by 0 bases and J by 4 bases, leaving 12 bases between them. The V gene's germline CDR1 is LNHDA and CDR2 SQIVND (reference sequence). This CDR3 comprises 15 residues. The CDR3 reads CASSIEAGKSYGYTF. For the CDR3, the DNA is TGTGCCAGTAGTATAGAGGCAGGAAAAAGCTATGGCTACACCTTC.

The chain's CDR3 is CASSEQGAREKLFF. For the CDR3, the DNA is TGCGCCAGCAGTGAACAGGGGGCCCGCGAAAAACTGTTTTTT. This chain connects TRBV5-1 to TRBJ1-4; 9 nucleotides align to TRBD1. The CDR3 is 14 residues long. V was clipped by 5 bases and J by 8 bases; unmatched bases: 7. Germline CDR1 and CDR2: SGHRS and YFSETQ.

The rearrangement joins TRBV18 to TRBJ2-1; 7 nucleotides align to TRBD2. Germline V gives CDR1 KGHSH, CDR2 LQKENI. V lost 0 bases to trimming and J lost 5 bases; unmatched junction nucleotides: 4. The length of the CDR3 is 15 residues. The DNA for the CDR3 is TGTGCCAGCTCACCACCGGTACTAGCGAACAATGAGCAGTTCTTC. This encodes CASSPPVLANNEQFF.

This clone came up once. The chain uses TRBV6-2 or TRBV6-3 and TRBJ1-5; D is unresolved. CDR3 length equals 15 residues. With 3 bases removed from V and 2 bases from J, the gap between germline ends came to 11 bases. Germline V gene sequence: CDR1 MNHEY, CDR2 SVGEGT. As DNA, the CDR3 is TGTGCCAGCAGTTATGTCGCCGCGGGCAATCAGCCCCAGCATTTT. Translating gives CASSYVAAGNQPQHF.

This chain links TRBV7-2 with TRBJ2-3, with 12 bases fitting TRBD2. V was clipped by 0 bases and J by 10 bases; unmatched bases: 8. This CDR3 region has 16 residues. The V gene's germline CDR1 is SGHTA and CDR2 FQGNSA. The CDR3 loop reads CASSLARGGTSGPQYF. In DNA form, the CDR3 reads TGTGCCAGCAGCTTAGCGCGGGGGGGGACTAGCGGGCCGCAGTATTTT.

The V and J genes are TRBV15 and TRBJ2-3; 7 nucleotides line up with TRBD1. Trimming removed 4 bases from V and 4 bases from J; junction bases left unmatched: 8. Looked up from germline, CDR1 is LNHNV and CDR2 is YYDKDF (reference sequence). The length of the CDR3 is 15 residues. CDR3 DNA: TGTGCCACCAGCAAAAGACAGGGTAACGCAGATACGCAGTATTTT. Its protein product is CATSKRQGNADTQYF.

V is TRBV4-2 and J is TRBJ2-5; TRBD2 matches at 7 bases. Trimming cost V 0 bases and J 2 bases; bases outside gene matches: 3. The CDR3 is made up of 15 amino acids. The germline V gene has CDR1 LGHNA and CDR2 YNFKEQ. CDR3 DNA: TGTGCCAGCAGCCAAGAGGGGCGGGAGCAAGAGACCCAGTACTTC. Translating gives CASSQEGREQETQYF.

This clone has only a few counts. The chain joins TRBV2 to TRBJ1-1; TRBD1 matches 8 bases. This CDR3 is built from 13 residues. Germline assignment: CDR1 SNHLY and CDR2 FYNNEI. V dropped 6 bases and J dropped 6; count of bases not matched to a gene: 6. CDR3 sequence reads: CASSHGQGAEAFF. CDR3 sequence (DNA): TGTGCCAGCAGCCACGGACAGGGCGCTGAAGCTTTCTTT. Together with reference TRBV2 and TRBJ1-1, the CDR3 gives the full variable domain: EPEVTQTPSHQVTQMGQEVILRCVPISNHLYFYWYRQILGQKVEFLVSFYNNEISEKSEIFDDQFSVERPDGSNFTLKIRSTKLEDSAMYFCASSHGQGAEAFFGQGTRLTVV.

The chain combines TRBV28 with TRBJ1-3, with 10 bases aligning to TRBD1. Unmatched junction bases numbered 1, after V lost 4 bases and J lost 1 base. Germline-derived CDR1 and CDR2 are MDHEN and SYDVKM. CDR3 length: 15 residues. CDR3 sequence: CASSSGQGSGNTIYF. DNA of the CDR3: TGTGCCAGCAGTTCGGGACAGGGGTCTGGAAACACCATATATTTT.

The chain uses TRBV11-2 and TRBJ2-1; TRBD2 aligns across 10 bases. The CDR3 runs 15 residues. J lost 9 bases, V lost 2 bases, and 7 bases had no gene match. The germline CDR1 and CDR2 sequences are SGHAT and FQNNGV. CDR3 coding DNA: TGTGCCAGCAGCTTATCAAGCGGGAGGGGGGGTGAGCAGTTCTTC. Encoded protein: CASSLSSGRGGEQFF.

This clone was found once. The chain employs TRBV5-1 and TRBJ2-3, with 8 positions matching TRBD2. With V trimmed by 5 bases and J by 2 bases, 7 bases remained unmatched. Per germline, CDR1 SGHRS and CDR2 YFSETQ. The CDR3 has 15 amino acids. Here the CDR3 reads CASSDQRGPTDTQYF. CDR3 in DNA: TGCGCCAGCAGTGATCAGCGGGGGCCCACAGATACGCAGTATTTT.

The V gene is TRBV6-2 or TRBV6-3, the J gene TRBJ1-5; D perhaps matches TRBD1 (6 bases). The CDR3 is made up of 15 amino acids. Germline V CDR1 and CDR2: MNHEY, SVGEGT. Trimming took off 2 bases at V and 7 bases at J, with 15 bases between the two ends. In DNA form, the CDR3 reads TGTGCCAGCAGTTACCCCCGGGACATTATCCAGCCCCAGCATTTT. It specifies CASSYPRDIIQPQHF.

The rearrangement links TRBV15 to TRBJ2-7; 7 bases are a match to TRBD1. With V trimmed by 0 bases and J by 7 bases, 12 bases remained unmatched. The CDR3 is 16 residues long. Germline V gives CDR1 LNHNV, CDR2 YYDKDF (reference sequence). CDR3 in amino acids: CATSRDLGQWMGEQYF. For the CDR3, the DNA is TGTGCCACCAGCAGAGATTTGGGACAGTGGATGGGGGAGCAGTACTTC.

The CDR3 sequence: CASSNPGTGSYEQYF. In DNA, the CDR3 is TGCGCCAGCAGCAACCCCGGGACAGGGTCATACGAGCAGTACTTC. This chain links TRBV5-1 with TRBJ2-7; 9 nucleotides line up with TRBD1. The CDR3 consists of 15 residues. J gave up 4 bases and V 4 bases, and 9 bases lay outside the gene matches. The germline gives CDR1 SGHRS, CDR2 YFSETQ.